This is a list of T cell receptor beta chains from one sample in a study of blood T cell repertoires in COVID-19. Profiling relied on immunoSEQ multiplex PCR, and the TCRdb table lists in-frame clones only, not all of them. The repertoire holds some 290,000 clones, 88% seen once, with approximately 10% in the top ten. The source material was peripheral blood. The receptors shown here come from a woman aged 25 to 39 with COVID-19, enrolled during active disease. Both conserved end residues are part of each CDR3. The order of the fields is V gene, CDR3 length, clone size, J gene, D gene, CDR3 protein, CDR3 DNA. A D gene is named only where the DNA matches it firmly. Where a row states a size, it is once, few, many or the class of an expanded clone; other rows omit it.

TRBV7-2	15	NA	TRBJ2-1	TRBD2	CASSLGLAGGDEQFF	TGTGCCAGCAGCTTGGGACTAGCGGGAGGGGATGAGCAGTTCTTC
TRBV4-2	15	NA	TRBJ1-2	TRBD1	CASSHSGTGNYGYTF	TGTGCCAGCAGCCACTCGGGGACAGGGAACTATGGCTACACCTTC
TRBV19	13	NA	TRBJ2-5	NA	CASSIVAEETQYF	TGTGCCAGTAGTATTGTAGCGGAAGAGACCCAGTACTTC
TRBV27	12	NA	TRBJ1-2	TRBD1	CASGQGLYGYTF	TGTGCCAGCGGACAGGGTTTATATGGCTACACCTTC
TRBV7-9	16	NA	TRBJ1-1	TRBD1	CASSYGSRDRGSEAFF	TGTGCCAGCAGCTACGGTAGTCGGGACAGGGGTTCTGAAGCTTTCTTT
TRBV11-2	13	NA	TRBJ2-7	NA	CASSLGLGGPQYF	TGTGCCAGCAGCTTAGGCCTCGGGGGGCCCCAGTACTTC
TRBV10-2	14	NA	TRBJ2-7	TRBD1	CASRGTGGYDEQYF	TGCGCCAGCAGGGGGACAGGGGGCTACGACGAGCAGTACTTC
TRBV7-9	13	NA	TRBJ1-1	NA	CASKWGQVTEAFF	TGTGCCAGCAAGTGGGGCCAGGTAACTGAAGCTTTCTTT
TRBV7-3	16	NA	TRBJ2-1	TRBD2	CASSLNAGEKNNEQFF	TGTGCCAGCAGCTTGAATGCGGGAGAAAAAAACAATGAGCAGTTCTTC
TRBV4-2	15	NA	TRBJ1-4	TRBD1	CASSQGDRENEKLFF	TGTGCCAGCAGCCAAGGGGACAGGGAAAATGAAAAACTGTTTTTT
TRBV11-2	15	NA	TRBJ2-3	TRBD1	CASSRQGASTDTQYF	TGTGCCAGCAGCCGTCAGGGGGCGAGCACAGATACGCAGTATTTT
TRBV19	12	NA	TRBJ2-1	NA	CASSTKGQEQFF	TGTGCCAGTAGTACGAAAGGACAGGAGCAGTTCTTC
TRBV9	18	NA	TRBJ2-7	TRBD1	CASSVATFRDRGPREQYF	TGTGCCAGCAGCGTAGCCACTTTCCGGGACAGGGGGCCGAGAGAGCAGTACTTC
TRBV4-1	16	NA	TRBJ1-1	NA	CASSQEVTVRNTEAFF	TGCGCCAGCAGCCAAGAAGTAACAGTTCGGAACACTGAAGCTTTCTTT
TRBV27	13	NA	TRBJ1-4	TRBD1	CASGQGGNEKLFF	TGTGCCAGCGGACAGGGAGGAAATGAAAAACTGTTTTTT
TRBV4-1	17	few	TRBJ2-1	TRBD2	CASSQDRTAGVTLEQFF	TGCGCCAGCAGCCAAGATCGTACAGCGGGAGTGACCCTCGAGCAGTTCTTC
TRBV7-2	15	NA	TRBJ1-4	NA	CASSFGTGGNEKLFF	TGTGCCAGCAGCTTCGGGACTGGCGGAAATGAAAAACTGTTTTTT
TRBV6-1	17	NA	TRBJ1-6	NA	CASSERGGWSYNSPLHF	TGTGCCAGCAGTGAAAGGGGGGGTTGGTCCTATAATTCACCCCTCCACTTT
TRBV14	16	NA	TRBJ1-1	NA	CASSQDPPGASTEAFF	TGTGCCAGCAGCCAAGATCCTCCAGGGGCGTCCACTGAAGCTTTCTTT
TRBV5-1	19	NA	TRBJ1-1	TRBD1	CASSLEGEWGQGTNTEAFF	TGCGCCAGCAGCTTGGAAGGGGAGTGGGGACAGGGGACGAACACTGAAGCTTTCTTT
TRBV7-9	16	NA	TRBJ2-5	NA	CASSLILAGTQETQYF	TGTGCCAGCAGCTTAATCTTGGCAGGGACACAAGAGACCCAGTACTTC
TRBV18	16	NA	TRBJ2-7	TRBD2	CASSPLGGVNSYEQYF	TGTGCCAGCTCACCCCTGGGAGGGGTTAATTCCTACGAGCAGTACTTC
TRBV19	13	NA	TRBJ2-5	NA	CASSIPPGETQYF	TGTGCCAGTAGTATACCCCCGGGGGAGACCCAGTACTTC
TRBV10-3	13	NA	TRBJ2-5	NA	CAISYGTLETQYF	TGTGCCATCAGTTACGGGACTTTAGAGACCCAGTACTTC
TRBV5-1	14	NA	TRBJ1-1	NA	CASSLVTGNTEAFF	TGCGCCAGCAGCTTGGTAACAGGGAACACTGAAGCTTTCTTT
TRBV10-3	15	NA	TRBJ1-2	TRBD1	CAARDRGAGNYGYTF	TGTGCCGCGCGGGACAGGGGGGCGGGAAACTATGGCTACACCTTC
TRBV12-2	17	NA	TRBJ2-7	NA	CASRLRGLAGGPYEQYF	TGTGCAAGTCGCTTGCGGGGACTAGCGGGAGGGCCGTACGAGCAGTACTTC
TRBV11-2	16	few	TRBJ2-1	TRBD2	CASSRTSGRVGNEQFF	TGTGCCAGCAGTAGGACTAGCGGGAGGGTAGGCAATGAGCAGTTCTTC
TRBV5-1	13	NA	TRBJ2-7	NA	CASSLEGRYEQYF	TGCGCCAGCAGCTTAGAGGGGAGGTACGAGCAGTACTTC
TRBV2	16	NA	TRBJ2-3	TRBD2	CASRELAGGPSGTQYF	TGTGCCAGCAGAGAACTAGCGGGAGGGCCTTCGGGTACGCAGTATTTT
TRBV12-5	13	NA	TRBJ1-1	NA	CASLGGWNTEAFF	TGTGCTAGTTTGGGCGGGTGGAACACTGAAGCTTTCTTT
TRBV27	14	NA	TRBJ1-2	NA	CASSSTGIGGGYTF	TGTGCCAGCAGTTCCACCGGGATCGGGGGTGGCTACACCTTC
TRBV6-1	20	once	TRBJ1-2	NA	CASSEEPYRQLPSPFYGYTF	TGTGCCAGCAGTGAAGAACCCTACCGACAGCTCCCTAGTCCTTTCTATGGCTACACCTTC
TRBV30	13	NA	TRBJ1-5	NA	CAWSLGADQPQHF	TGTGCCTGGAGTCTGGGGGCGGATCAGCCCCAGCATTTT
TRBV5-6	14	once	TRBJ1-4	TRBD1	CASSLGDRGEKLFF	TGTGCCAGCAGCTTGGGTGACAGGGGTGAAAAACTGTTTTTT
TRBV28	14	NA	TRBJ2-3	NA	CASSFWGSTDTQYF	TGTGCCAGCAGTTTCTGGGGCTCCACAGATACGCAGTATTTT
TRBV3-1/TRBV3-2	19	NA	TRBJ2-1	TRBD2	CASSQGRRLAGVLYNEQFF	TGTGCCAGCAGCCAAGGGAGGAGACTAGCGGGAGTTTTATACAATGAGCAGTTCTTC
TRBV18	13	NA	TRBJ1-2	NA	CASSPGGNYGYTF	TGTGCCAGCTCACCGGGGGGGAACTATGGCTACACCTTC
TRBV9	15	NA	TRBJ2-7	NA	CASSEGDSSSYEQYF	TGTGCCAGCAGCGAAGGGGACTCGAGCTCCTACGAGCAGTACTTC
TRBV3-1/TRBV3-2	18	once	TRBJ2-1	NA	CASSPYVSGTFSYNEQFF	TGTGCCAGCAGCCCCTACGTTAGCGGAACCTTCTCCTACAATGAGCAGTTCTTC
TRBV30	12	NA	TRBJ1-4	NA	CAWSTTNEKLFF	TGTGCCTGGAGTACAACCAATGAAAAACTGTTTTTT
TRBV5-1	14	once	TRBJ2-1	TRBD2	CASRVTSMGNEQFF	TGCGCCAGCAGAGTGACTAGCATGGGTAATGAGCAGTTCTTC